Listed below are T cell receptor beta chains from one sample, sequenced in a study of cytomegalovirus exposure and HLA in healthy donors. The table came from immunoSEQ multiplex PCR; TCRdb's copy has only in-frame clones and leaves some out. The profile shows approximately 140,000 clones, just under 80% of them singletons. Sequenced input: PBMCs. The receptors derive from a man aged 30 to 39 in good health and CMV-seronegative. CDR3s leave out the opening cysteine and the closing phenylalanine or tryptophan. The order of the fields is V gene, J gene, CDR3 protein.

>TRBV27|TRBJ1-5
ASSSRQGSSNQPQH
>TRBV4-1|TRBJ2-3
ASSPYSGRAGTDTQY
>TRBV2|TRBJ1-5
ASSEAGGGREPQH
>TRBV2|TRBJ2-7
ASSEGGTGVFYEQY
>TRBV6-1|TRBJ1-1
ASSEIARTEAF
>TRBV6-5|TRBJ1-2
ASTPGGQGSSGYT
>TRBV9|TRBJ1-5
ASSGTGASNQPQH
>TRBV25-1|TRBJ2-1
ASSIRSSGDSYNEQF
>TRBV11-1|TRBJ2-7
ASSAGIRLAREQY
>TRBV7-2|TRBJ2-3
ASSLLAGTDTQY
>TRBV4-1|TRBJ2-7
ASSQGEGPGGEQY
>TRBV6-5|TRBJ2-3
ASRSPYTSTDTQY
>TRBV18|TRBJ2-7
ASSPPNGRSSYEQY
>TRBV5-1|TRBJ2-2
ASSLVPRGTGELF
>TRBV5-4|TRBJ2-2
ASSSDFVFPGELF
>TRBV5-1|TRBJ2-1
ASSLPGKTGVIRWGEQF
>TRBV6-5|TRBJ1-2
ASLGQGSGYP
>TRBV11-2|TRBJ2-3
ASTSTDTQY
>TRBV11-1|TRBJ1-4
ASSLSHRNEKLF
>TRBV6-5|TRBJ2-5
ASSYMDRGRETQY
>TRBV11-3|TRBJ2-3
ASSDDRGTDTQY
>TRBV5-1|TRBJ2-3
ASSLWGTSGSADTQY
>TRBV30|TRBJ1-3
AWIHISSGNTIY
>TRBV21-1|TRBJ1-1
ASSKKGITREATEAF
>TRBV29-1|TRBJ2-7
SVSRDREGEQY
>TRBV27|TRBJ2-2
ASSLRQTRNTGELF
>TRBV30|TRBJ1-1
AWSPAGPEAF
>TRBV15|TRBJ2-7
ATSRVTGSYEQY
>TRBV7-6|TRBJ2-1
ASSLASSGGYNEQF
>TRBV27|TRBJ2-1
ASSLGLAGVDEQF
>TRBV9|TRBJ1-2
ASSADRVYYGYT
>TRBV4-1|TRBJ2-2
ASSSGRAHTNTGELF
>TRBV10-1|TRBJ2-7
ASSEGTAYEQY
>TRBV7-9|TRBJ1-6
ASSFGDRGMTYNSPLH
>TRBV20-1|TRBJ1-4
SARVNRALF
>TRBV5-6|TRBJ1-1
ASSFRRAMNTEAF
>TRBV7-7|TRBJ1-1
ASSLAVGGEAF
>TRBV4-1|TRBJ2-1
ASSQVGTINEQF
>TRBV15|TRBJ1-5
ATSRGAVPTGGKGNQPQH
>TRBV5-1|TRBJ1-1
ASSQQGWNTEAF